Each of the 23 T cell receptor beta chains below was sequenced from the same sample in a study of blood T cells in healthy people across ages. Primers used in a second PCR of roughly 6 to 12 cycles were a sample-barcoded 5' primer and a J-beta primer mix. From the 5' RACE reads, TCRdb called clonotypes with MiXCR, one entry per CDR3 protein. Of fewer than 900,000 distinct CDR3 sequences detected, roughly 35% appear once; the ten largest clones hold roughly 13%. The sample taken for sequencing was blood. The receptors stem from a young man in good health.

In its sample, this clonotype was seen a few times. The chain couples TRBV12-3 or TRBV12-4 to TRBJ2-3, with D possibly being TRBD2 (7 bases). V was shortened by 3 bases and J by 2 bases, with 24 bases between the two germline ends. The CDR3 runs to 19 residues. The CDR3 sequence: CASSFSSRGRQTDTDTQYF. The CDR3 DNA reads TGTGCCAGCAGTTTTTCCTCGCGGGGGCGACAAACCGACACAGATACGCAGTATTTT.

This clonotype was observed a handful of times. V gene TRBV7-2 combines with J gene TRBJ2-1, with 8 bases matching TRBD1. CDR3 length: 17 residues. Per germline, CDR1 SGHTA and CDR2 FQGNSA. With V trimmed by 5 bases and J by 5 bases, 14 bases remained unmatched. The CDR3 loop reads CASSRRTTGAAHNEQFF. The CDR3 DNA follows: TGTGCCAGCAGCCGCCGGACGACAGGGGCCGCACACAATGAGCAGTTCTTC. Together with reference TRBV7-2 and TRBJ2-1, the CDR3 gives the full variable domain: GAGVSQSPSNKVTEKGKDVELRCDPISGHTALYWYRQSLGQGLEFLIYFQGNSAPDKSGLPSDRFSAERTGGSVSTLTIQRTQQEDSAVYLCASSRRTTGAAHNEQFFGPGTRLTVL.

Details on this clonotype: It may be a read error: a sequence one base away is much more abundant. The V gene is TRBV7-3, the J gene TRBJ2-3; D tentatively fits TRBD1 or TRBD2 (5 bases each). CDR1 and CDR2 from the germline V gene are SGHTA and FQGTGA. There are 16 residues in the CDR3. Here the CDR3 DNA reads TGTGCCAGCAGCTCAAATAGCGAGGGGCGCACAGATGCGCAGTATTTT. Amino acids: CASSSNSEGRTDAQYF.

In its sample, this clonotype was seen many times. The genes are TRBV12-3 or TRBV12-4 and TRBJ2-1; weak D call: TRBD1 (6 bases). This CDR3 comprises 15 residues. V lost 2 bases, J lost 6 bases, and 14 bases lay in between. The CDR3, as DNA: TGTGCCAGCAGTTTATACAGGGCGGCCCGCAATGAGCAGTTCTTC. Protein sequence: CASSLYRAARNEQFF.

This clonotype came up a few times. The chain couples TRBV7-2 to TRBJ2-1, with TRBD1 identical over 8 bases. V lost 6 bases and J lost 2; bases outside the gene matches: 6. The length of the CDR3 is 15 residues. Germline V gives CDR1 SGHTA, CDR2 FQGNSA. Written as DNA, the CDR3 is TGTGCCAGCAGAGCGGACAGGGTCCCCTACAATGAGCAGTTCTTC. This codes for CASRADRVPYNEQFF.

This chain's CDR3 is CASSLVVSGGVRNEQYF. The CDR3 DNA follows: TGTGCCAGCAGCTTAGTAGTTAGCGGGGGTGTTAGGAATGAGCAGTACTTC. The chain recombines TRBV7-2 with TRBJ2-5; 9 bases match TRBD2. V was pared by 1 base and J by 11 bases, with 17 bases of the junction left unmatched. The CDR3 totals 17 residues. Germline V gives CDR1 SGHTA, CDR2 FQGNSA.

This clonotype appeared many times. The chain combines TRBV6-2 or TRBV6-3 with TRBJ2-1; 7 nucleotides align to TRBD2. Trimming removed 6 bases from V and 9 bases from J; junction bases left unmatched: 14. Germline CDR1 is MNHEY and CDR2 is SVGEGT. The CDR3 is 15 residues long. This chain's CDR3 is CASSAGTNPPVEQFF. Here the CDR3 DNA reads TGTGCCAGCAGCGCCGGGACTAACCCTCCCGTTGAGCAGTTCTTC.

V and J are TRBV20-1 and TRBJ2-1; 8 bases agree with TRBD2. V lost 2 bases and J lost 3; bases outside the gene matches: 3. The CDR3 runs to 14 residues. In germline, CDR1 is DFQATT, CDR2 SNEGSKA (reference sequence). The CDR3 sequence is CSARPSGGYNEQFF. In nucleotides, the CDR3 is TGCAGTGCTAGACCGAGCGGGGGCTACAATGAGCAGTTCTTC.

This clonotype was counted a few times. CDR3 amino acids: CASSSAGTYIEAFF. The CDR3 coding sequence is TGTGCCAGCAGCTCCGCCGGGACATACATTGAAGCTTTCTTT. The rearrangement links TRBV7-9 to TRBJ1-1, with a tentative D call TRBD1 (6 bases). Per the germline V gene, CDR1 is SEHNR and CDR2 is FQNEAQ (reference sequence). Trimming pared 4 bases from V and 7 bases from J, leaving 16 bases between. The CDR3 contains 14 residues.

The chain is built from TRBV27 and TRBJ2-2, with D possibly called TRBD1 or TRBD2 (5 bases each). Trimming took off 8 bases at V and 13 bases at J, with 29 bases between the two ends. The CDR3 extends over 16 amino acids. Germline V CDR1 and CDR2: MNHEY, SMNVEV (reference sequence). CDR3 DNA: TGTGCCAGCGGGATTTGGGACGAAGCCACTATGGGAAGGCTGTTTTTT. Residues: CASGIWDEATMGRLFF.

Turning to this clonotype: A much more abundant neighbour one base away suggests this may be a read error. The chain links TRBV12-3 or TRBV12-4 to TRBJ2-3, with D possibly TRBD2 on 5 matching bases. The V and J ends lost 3 bases and 0 bases respectively, with 31 bases between them. The CDR3 totals 22 residues. The CDR3 DNA reads as TGTGCCAGCAGTTTTTCAACCCGAGGTGGGCTAGCTGATACTGCTAGCACAGATACGCAGTATTTT. Amino acid sequence: CASSFSTRGGLADTASTDTQYF.

This clonotype has more than one count but fewer than ten. V and J are TRBV5-1 and TRBJ1-4; 7 bases agree with TRBD1. V gave up 3 bases and J gave up 8 bases; unmatched junction bases: 7. The germline V gene encodes CDR1 SGHRS and CDR2 YFSETQ. This CDR3 has 14 amino acids. CDR3 protein: CASSSRGGDEKLFF. In DNA, the CDR3 is TGCGCCAGCAGCTCAAGAGGGGGCGACGAAAAACTGTTTTTT.

For this clonotype: A read error may be the cause here, since a much bigger clone is one base away. The V and J genes are TRBV6-5 and TRBJ2-5; weak D call: TRBD2 (5 bases). The V gene's germline CDR1 is MNHEY and CDR2 SVGAGI. Trimming removed 4 bases at V and 11 bases at J, with 14 bases between. This CDR3 has 12 amino acids. The CDR3 coding sequence is TGTGCCAGCAGTTCGGGGTACAATGAGCAGTACTTC. It codes for CASSSGYNEQYF.

A few counts support this clonotype. The rearrangement links TRBV6-1 to TRBJ2-1, with TRBD1 identical over 9 bases. This CDR3 contains 14 residues. CDR1 MNHNS and CDR2 SASEGT come from the germline V gene. The trim removed 6 bases at V and 5 bases at J, leaving 5 bases unmatched. As DNA, the CDR3 is TGTGCCAGCAGGTCCCGGGACAGGGACAATGAGCAGTTCTTC. This encodes CASRSRDRDNEQFF.

With regard to this clonotype: This sequence may be a read error, since a much larger clone differs from it by one base. This chain joins TRBV27 and TRBJ2-1, with D possibly TRBD2 on 6 matching bases. Looked up from germline, CDR1 is MNHEY and CDR2 is SMNVEV (reference sequence). V was clipped by 7 bases and J by 9 bases, with 13 bases between them. This CDR3 region has 12 residues. CDR3 amino acids: CASNPLGGEQFF. The CDR3 DNA reads TGTGCCAGCAACCCCCTGGGAGGTGAGCAGTTCTTC.

As for this clonotype: This could be a read error, since a much larger clone is one nucleotide away. V and J are TRBV7-2 and TRBJ2-1, with D possibly TRBD1 on 6 matching bases. The CDR3 spans 14 residues. V dropped 5 bases and J dropped 4 bases, with 12 bases sitting between them. Germline V CDR1 and CDR2: SGHTA, FQGNSA. CDR3 nucleotide sequence: TGTGCCAGCAGCGCCCCACAGGGTTACAATGAGCAGTTCTTC. This sequence encodes CASSAPQGYNEQFF.

This clonotype has just a few counts. This chain uses TRBV20-1 with TRBJ1-6; TRBD1 is a possible D gene (6 bases). The CDR3 loop spans 14 amino acids. CDR1 and CDR2 (germline): DFQATT, SNEGSKA (reference sequence). The CDR3 reads CSPGSGGANSPLHF. The CDR3 region has the DNA TGCAGCCCAGGTTCTGGGGGGGCGAATTCACCCCTCCACTTT.

This clonotype occurred once. The chain is built from TRBV29-1 and TRBJ2-4; D uncertain. The end of the DNA is better explained by TRBJ2-7, so the J call may be wrong. The CDR3 spans 11 residues. CDR1 is SQVTM and CDR2 is ANQGSEA in the germline V gene. The CDR3 bases are TGCAGCGTTGCACGCTCCTACGAGCAGTACTTC. It specifies CSVARSYEQYF.

The chain uses TRBV20-1 and TRBJ2-1; D possibly corresponds to TRBD2 (5 bases). This CDR3 has 13 residues. Germline values: CDR1 DFQATT, CDR2 SNEGSKA (reference sequence). V was shortened by 5 bases and J by 7 bases, with 15 bases between the two germline ends. The CDR3 region has the DNA TGCAGTGCTCTCTCTCGGGGTTCGAATGAGCAGTTCTTC. Its protein is CSALSRGSNEQFF.

This chain connects TRBV18 to TRBJ2-3; D unresolved. The V gene's germline CDR1 is KGHSH and CDR2 LQKENI. V dropped 8 bases and J dropped 2 bases, with 8 bases sitting between them. CDR3 length: 12 amino acids. The CDR3 region has the DNA TGTGCCAGCGCACAGAACACAGATACGCAGTATTTT. It specifies CASAQNTDTQYF.

This sequence joins TRBV4-1 and TRBJ1-1; no clear D gene. Trimming removed 0 bases from V and 5 bases from J, with 7 bases in between. Per the germline V gene, CDR1 is MGHRA and CDR2 is YSYEKL. This CDR3 has 13 amino acids. CDR3 protein: CASSQESRTEAFF. CDR3 nucleotides: TGCGCCAGCAGCCAAGAGTCTAGGACTGAAGCTTTCTTT.

This clonotype was recorded at least ten times. The chain joins TRBV4-3 to TRBJ2-5; a possible D gene is TRBD1 (5 bases). V shed 4 bases and J shed 1 base, with 7 bases lying between them. The CDR3 contains 13 residues. Germline lookup yields CDR1 LGHNA and CDR2 YSLEER. The CDR3, as DNA: TGCGCCAGCAGCCCAGGGTTCCAAGAGACCCAGTACTTC. It yields the protein CASSPGFQETQYF.

The V gene is TRBV15, the J gene TRBJ2-4; 7 nucleotides agree with TRBD1. The length of the CDR3 is 20 residues. After removal of 0 bases from V and 0 bases from J, the junction contained 14 bases not matched to a gene. CDR1 and CDR2 from the germline V gene are LNHNV and YYDKDF (reference sequence). This chain's CDR3 is CATSRDKGAIISLAKNIQYF. As DNA, the CDR3 is TGTGCCACCAGCAGAGATAAGGGGGCGATTATTTCCCTAGCCAAAAACATTCAGTACTTC.